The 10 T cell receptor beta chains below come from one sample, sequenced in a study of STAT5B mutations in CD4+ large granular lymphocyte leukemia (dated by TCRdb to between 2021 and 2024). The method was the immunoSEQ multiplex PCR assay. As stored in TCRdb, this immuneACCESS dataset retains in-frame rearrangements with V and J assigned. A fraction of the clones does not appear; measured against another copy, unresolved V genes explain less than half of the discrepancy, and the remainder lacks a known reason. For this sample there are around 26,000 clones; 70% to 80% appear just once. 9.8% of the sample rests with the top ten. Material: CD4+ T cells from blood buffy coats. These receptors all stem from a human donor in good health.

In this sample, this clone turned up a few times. Written as DNA, the CDR3 is TGTGCCAGTAGTATTAGGCTAGCGGGGGGGCAAGATACGCAGTATTTT. Translating it yields CASSIRLAGGQDTQYF. This chain connects TRBV19 to TRBJ2-3, with TRBD2 matching 12 bases. CDR1 and CDR2 from the germline V gene are LNHDA and SQIVND (reference sequence). This CDR3 contains 16 residues. V trimming: 3 bases; J trimming: 5 bases; junction bases outside the gene matches: 6.

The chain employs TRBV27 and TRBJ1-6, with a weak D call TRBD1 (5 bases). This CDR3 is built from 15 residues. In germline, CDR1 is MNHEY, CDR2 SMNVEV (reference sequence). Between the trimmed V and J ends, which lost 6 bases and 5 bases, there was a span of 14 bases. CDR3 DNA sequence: TGTGCCAGCAGACTACCGGGACTGAATAATTCACCCCTCCACTTT. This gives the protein CASRLPGLNNSPLHF.

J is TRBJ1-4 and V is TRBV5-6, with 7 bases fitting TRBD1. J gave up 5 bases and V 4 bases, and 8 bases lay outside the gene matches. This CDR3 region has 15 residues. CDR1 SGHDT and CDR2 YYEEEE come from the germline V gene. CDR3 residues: CASSQLDRPNEKLFF. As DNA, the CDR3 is TGTGCCAGCAGCCAACTGGACAGGCCGAATGAAAAACTGTTTTTT.

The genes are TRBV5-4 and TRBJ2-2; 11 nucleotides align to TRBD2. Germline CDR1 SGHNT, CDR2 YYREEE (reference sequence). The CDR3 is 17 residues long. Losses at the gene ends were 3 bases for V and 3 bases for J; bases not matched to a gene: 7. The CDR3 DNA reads TGTGCCAGCAGCTCTGGAGGGACTAGCGGTTACACCGGGGAGCTGTTTTTT. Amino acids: CASSSGGTSGYTGELFF.

The DNA of the CDR3 is TGTGCCAGCGGGATTAGTGGACTAGCGGGGACTGCGAACACCGGGGAGCTGTTTTTT. This codes for CASGISGLAGTANTGELFF. The V gene is TRBV7-9, the J gene TRBJ2-2; 12 bases are a match to TRBD2. The CDR3 loop spans 19 amino acids. Trimming removed 8 bases from V and 0 bases from J; junction bases left unmatched: 13. From germline, CDR1 is SEHNR and CDR2 FQNEAQ (reference sequence).

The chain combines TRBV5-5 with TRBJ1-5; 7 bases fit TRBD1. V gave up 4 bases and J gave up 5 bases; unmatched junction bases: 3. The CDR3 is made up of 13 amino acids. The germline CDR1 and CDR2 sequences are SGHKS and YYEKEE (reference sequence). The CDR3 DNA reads TGTGCCAGCAGCATAACAGGGGATCAGCCCCAGCATTTT. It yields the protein CASSITGDQPQHF.

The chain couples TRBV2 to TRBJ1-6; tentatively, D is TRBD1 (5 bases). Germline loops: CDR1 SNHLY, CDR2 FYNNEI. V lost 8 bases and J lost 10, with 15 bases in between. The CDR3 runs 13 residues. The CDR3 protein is CASEWGKQSPLHF. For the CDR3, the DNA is TGTGCCAGCGAATGGGGGAAGCAATCACCCCTCCACTTT.

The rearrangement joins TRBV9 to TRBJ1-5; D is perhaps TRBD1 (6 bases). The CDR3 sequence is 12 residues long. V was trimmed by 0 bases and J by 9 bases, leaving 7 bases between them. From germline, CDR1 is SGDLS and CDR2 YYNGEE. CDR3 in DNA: TGTGCCAGCAGCGTAGAAGGGGGGCCCCAGCATTTT. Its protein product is CASSVEGGPQHF.

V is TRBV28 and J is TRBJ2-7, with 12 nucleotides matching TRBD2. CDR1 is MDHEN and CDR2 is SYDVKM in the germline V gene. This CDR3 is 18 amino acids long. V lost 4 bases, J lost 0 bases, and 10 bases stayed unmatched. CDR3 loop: CASSSYFASGRVSYEQYF. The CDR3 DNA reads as TGTGCCAGCAGTTCCTACTTTGCTAGCGGGAGGGTCTCCTACGAGCAGTACTTC.

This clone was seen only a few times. CDR3 loop: CASSVTGGTEAFF. The CDR3 DNA is TGTGCCAGCTCAGTGACAGGGGGCACTGAAGCTTTCTTT. The chain is built from TRBV18 and TRBJ1-1, with 9 bases that match TRBD1. The CDR3 length is 13 residues. Germline-derived CDR1 and CDR2 are KGHSH and LQKENI. With 5 bases clipped from V and 4 bases from J, the junction kept 2 bases outside the gene matches.